The 18 T cell receptor beta chains below all came from one sample that was sequenced in a study of blood T cell dynamics during melanoma immunotherapy. Documented time point: pre-treatment baseline. Generated by immunoSEQ multiplex PCR, the TCRdb table keeps only in-frame clones and is missing some. Among roughly 16,000 clones listed, just over 90% were seen once. Material: blood, obtained from a patient treated with checkpoint blockade. The receptors here all came from a human donor with melanoma.

This sequence joins TRBV5-4 and TRBJ2-5; either TRBD1 or TRBD2 may fit D (6 bases each). The length of the CDR3 is 17 residues. V lost 4 bases and J lost 1, with 20 bases in between. Germline values: CDR1 SGHNT, CDR2 YYREEE (reference sequence). CDR3 protein: CASSRGGLNWGQETQYF. In DNA, the CDR3 is TGTGCCAGCAGCCGTGGGGGGCTTAACTGGGGCCAAGAGACCCAGTACTTC.

The CDR3 region is CASSPDRGVPGQPQHF. DNA of the CDR3: TGTGCCAGCTCACCCGACAGGGGGGTGCCCGGTCAGCCCCAGCATTTT. The genes are TRBV18 and TRBJ1-5, with 9 bases lining up with TRBD1. Germline loops: CDR1 KGHSH, CDR2 LQKENI. With V trimmed by 3 bases and J by 6 bases, 9 bases remained unmatched. The CDR3 is made up of 16 amino acids.

The CDR3 nucleotides read TGCGCCAGCAGCCACGGACAGGGTCTTAATGAAAAACTGTTTTTT. Its translation: CASSHGQGLNEKLFF. The V call is TRBV4-3, the J call TRBJ1-4; the match to TRBD1 covers 8 bases. This CDR3 has 15 amino acids. The V segment lost 3 bases and the J segment 4 bases; nucleotides outside the gene matches: 4. Germline CDR1 reads LGHNA; CDR2 reads YSLEER.

The V gene is TRBV6-1, the J gene TRBJ1-3, with TRBD1 matching 7 bases. CDR3 length equals 16 residues. J was trimmed by 0 bases and V by 4 bases; bases with no gene match: 6. CDR1 is MNHNS and CDR2 is SASEGT in the germline V gene. The CDR3 is CASSGLQGISGNTIYF. The CDR3 coding sequence is TGTGCCAGCAGTGGTTTACAGGGGATCTCTGGAAACACCATATATTTT.

The chain has TRBV7-6 and TRBJ2-1, with D possibly being TRBD2 (6 bases). V lost 4 bases to trimming and J lost 8 bases, with 15 bases between them. This CDR3 is 14 amino acids long. Germline values: CDR1 SGHVS, CDR2 FNYEAQ. For the CDR3, the DNA is TGTGCCAGCAGCTCGGGGACTTCTTCGGATGAGCAGTTCTTC. This translates into CASSSGTSSDEQFF.

The chain employs TRBV2 and TRBJ1-1; 7 bases line up with TRBD1. Germline assignment: CDR1 SNHLY and CDR2 FYNNEI. The CDR3 is made up of 15 amino acids. The junction had 12 bases not matched to a gene; V was cut back by 6 bases and J by 5 bases. This CDR3 reads CASRPSGQSRTEAFF. The CDR3 DNA reads TGTGCCAGCAGGCCATCGGGACAGTCGAGGACTGAAGCTTTCTTT. Looking up the rest from reference TRBV2 and TRBJ1-1 gives the full variable domain: EPEVTQTPSHQVTQMGQEVILRCVPISNHLYFYWYRQILGQKVEFLVSFYNNEISEKSEIFDDQFSVERPDGSNFTLKIRSTKLEDSAMYFCASRPSGQSRTEAFFGQGTRLTVV.

The rearrangement joins TRBV5-1 to TRBJ2-5; possibly TRBD2 for D (5 bases). The V gene lost 0 bases and the J gene lost 5 bases, with 11 bases spanning the gap. The germline gives CDR1 SGHRS, CDR2 YFSETQ. There are 14 residues in the CDR3. The CDR3 DNA follows: TGCGCCAGCAGCTTGGGAGGGATCCATGAGACCCAGTACTTC. This gives the protein CASSLGGIHETQYF.

V usage is TRBV6-5 and J usage is TRBJ1-4, with TRBD1 as a possible D gene (5 bases). V was cut by 10 bases and J by 8 bases, with 20 bases left in between. The CDR3 extends over 14 amino acids. Germline assignment: CDR1 MNHEY and CDR2 SVGAGI. Here the CDR3 DNA reads TGTGCCACCGGCGGGGGAGGGGTTCAGGAAAAACTGTTTTTT. It specifies CATGGGGVQEKLFF.

The chain combines TRBV15 with TRBJ1-2; D gene unclear. Germline V gene data show CDR1 as LNHNV and CDR2 as YYDKDF (reference sequence). This CDR3 spans 14 amino acids. Trimming cost V 3 bases and J 5 bases, with 13 bases left between them. CDR3 DNA sequence: TGTGCCACCAGCAGTGCCTCCGGGTATTATGGCTACACCTTC. Protein: CATSSASGYYGYTF.

The chain combines TRBV7-2 with TRBJ1-2; a possible D gene is TRBD1 (6 bases). Deletions cut 5 bases from V and 8 bases from J, with 18 bases between. The CDR3 is 14 amino acids. The V gene's germline CDR1 is SGHTA and CDR2 FQGNSA. The CDR3 nucleotides are TGTGCCAGCAGCGTATCCGGGACAAGGGCCGGCTACACCTTC. This codes for CASSVSGTRAGYTF.

The chain recombines TRBV27 with TRBJ1-2; D is undetermined. Germline V CDR1 and CDR2: MNHEY, SMNVEV (reference sequence). Trimming took 5 bases from V and 5 from J, leaving 12 bases between them. The CDR3 consists of 13 residues. This chain's CDR3 is CASSITAGYGYTF. CDR3 DNA: TGTGCCAGCAGTATTACAGCAGGTTATGGCTACACCTTC.

The V call is TRBV7-2, the J call TRBJ1-6; 9 bases line up with TRBD1. Germline V lookup: CDR1 SGHTA, CDR2 FQGNSA. V gave up 6 bases and J gave up 7 bases; unmatched junction bases: 7. This CDR3 has 15 residues. CDR3 region: CASRYRTGDNSPLHF. CDR3 nucleotide sequence: TGTGCCAGCAGATACCGGACAGGGGACAATTCACCCCTCCACTTT.

The V gene is TRBV6-1, the J gene TRBJ2-3; D may be TRBD2 (6 bases). The V gene's germline CDR1 is MNHNS and CDR2 SASEGT. The CDR3 is 14 amino acids. Between the trimmed V and J ends, which lost 8 bases and 0 bases, there was a span of 12 bases. CDR3 bases: TGTGCCAGCGAAGGGACTTCGAGCACAGATACGCAGTATTTT. Translation: CASEGTSSTDTQYF.

The CDR3: CASSLRQGNEKLFF. The CDR3 DNA is TGTGCCAGCAGCTTACGACAGGGGAATGAAAAACTGTTTTTT. The rearrangement uses TRBV7-9 and TRBJ1-4; 8 bases fit TRBD1. Trimming removed 2 bases from V and 5 bases from J; junction bases left unmatched: 1. CDR1 SEHNR and CDR2 FQNEAQ come from the germline V gene (reference sequence). The CDR3 contains 14 residues.

This clone has more than one count but fewer than ten. The chain recombines TRBV6-5 with TRBJ1-5; no firm D call. The CDR3 length is 13 residues. The V end lost 5 bases, the J end lost 3 bases, and 8 bases lay between the germline ends. Per the germline V gene, CDR1 is MNHEY and CDR2 is SVGAGI. The CDR3 is CASSPRINQPQHF. CDR3 nucleotides: TGTGCCAGCAGTCCCCGAATCAATCAGCCCCAGCATTTT.

The chain carries TRBV7-2 and TRBJ1-2, with D unclear. Trimming shortened V by 1 base and J by 4 bases, and 7 bases separated the two germline ends. CDR3 length: 13 amino acids. Per germline, CDR1 SGHTA and CDR2 FQGNSA. CDR3 nucleotides: TGTGCCAGCAGCTTAGTCCGGGCCTATGGCTACACCTTC. Protein: CASSLVRAYGYTF.

The rearrangement joins TRBV4-2 to TRBJ1-4, with D unresolved. The V and J ends lost 6 bases and 0 bases respectively, with 8 bases between them. The length of the CDR3 is 14 residues. The germline CDR1 and CDR2 sequences are LGHNA and YNFKEQ. This CDR3 is CASSRGATNEKLFF. CDR3 in DNA: TGTGCCAGCAGTCGCGGGGCAACTAATGAAAAACTGTTTTTT.

The chain recombines TRBV4-3 with TRBJ1-3; 12 nucleotides agree with TRBD1. The CDR3 runs 18 residues. Germline V gene sequence: CDR1 LGHNA, CDR2 YSLEER. The ends lost 1 base at V and 2 bases at J; junction bases unmatched: 6. CDR3 nucleotide sequence: TGCGCCAGCAGCCAAGGGCGGGACAGGGGGCCTACTGGAAACACCATATATTTT. It translates to CASSQGRDRGPTGNTIYF.